This T cell receptor beta chain originates from a study of T cell responses to AZD1222 COVID-19 vaccine (dated by TCRdb to 2020 to 2023). As for the study more broadly: AZD1222 recipients given second doses at about 4 weeks or at about 12 weeks were pooled, since spike-specific TCR depth and breadth were not found to differ between the two schedules. Trial participants were enrolled by age into subgroups of 18-55, 56-69 and 70-plus years, and about 150, 27 and 61 TCR-sequenced participants, respectively, were included in these subgroups. TCR sequencing covered fewer than 250 trial participants: 207 given two doses of AZD1222 and 26 given two doses of MenACWY control vaccine. General findings and caveats noted by the study authors: Conclusions about previously exposed vaccinees are limited because only a handful of AZD1222 recipients were SARS-CoV-2 seropositive at baseline. In the small 56-69-year group, the increase in depth fell short of significance, most likely because of low power. Vaccine-associated CD4 TCRs spanned the whole spike protein, with dominant responses in regions 160-218 and 743-854. Participants were mostly white British and included more females than males, and it was suggested by the authors that clonal diversity may have been underestimated. Because no day 14 peak-response samples were available, repertoires were characterized only after the peak T cell response. After two AZD1222 doses, both the breadth and the depth of spike-specific TCRs were significantly higher than at day 0 and than in MenACWY recipients. Reportedly, close to half of the unique spike-specific TCRs recognized epitopes lying outside the regions that are mutated in the B.1.351 and B.1.1.7 variants.

This clone was observed a handful of times. The antigen this receptor binds is unknown. Per-nucleotide qualities are absent, and no much larger clonotype sits a single base away. The CDR3 regions of human TCRbeta chains were analyzed by immunosequencing. Per the original workflow: Repertoire TCRs were checked for matches against a reference library of SARS-CoV-2-specific TCRs that had been generated using the MIRA antigen-specificity platform. Breadth was defined as the fraction of unique TCRs that were SARS-CoV-2-associated, and depth was defined as the fraction of total T cells that were SARS-CoV-2-associated. Using the MIRA data, each spike-specific TCR was assigned both to the spike region to which the TCR was reactive and to a CD4 or CD8 class. Log10-transformed breadth and depth values were compared by one-way ANOVA with Sidak's multiple comparisons tests. Not all clones reach the TCRdb copy of this immuneACCESS table, which keeps in-frame sequences only. Checked studies attribute under half of the gap to unresolved V genes and leave the rest unexplained. V and J calls plus clone size are reproduced from that table; the DNA served to infer D and trimming. This sample comprises more than 110,000 clones, roughly 89% of them detected only once. Jointly, the top ten make up 4.5% to 6.5% of the sample.

Counted from cysteine to phenylalanine, this CDR3 has 13 amino acids. The read is trimmed to its CDR3 DNA, 39 bases read in frame from base 1. Between the V and J ends, shortened by 3 bases and 5 bases respectively, the junction contains 11 bases. The meaning of the sample's time point label: baseline before first vaccination. Vaccinee samples were obtained from the UK trials COV001 and COV002, which included a single-blind randomized controlled phase 2/3 trial of AZD1222 (ChAdOx1 nCoV-19) in healthy adults. For TCRbeta chain sequencing, PBMC samples were collected from trial participants at day 0 and at day 28 after the second dose.

Sequences were derived from peripheral blood, sampled on day 0 of AZD1222 vaccination. This receptor was identified in an adult in good health. The chain employs TRBV12-3 or TRBV12-4 and TRBJ2-7, with no confident D gene call. The CDR3 region: CASSFTVRNEQYF. The DNA sequence is given as TGTGCCAGCAGTTTCACGGTTCGAAACGAGCAGTACTTC.